A selection of T cell receptor beta chains follows, all from one sample in a study of T-cell memory formation after mild COVID-19. TCRdb analysed the 5' RACE reads with MiXCR anew, one entry per CDR3 protein. This table has over 350,000 distinct CDR3 sequences, about 15% appearing once. Sequencing was performed on PBMCs or a T cell subset sorted from them (not recorded which). Every receptor here comes from a man in his late teens or twenties who had mild COVID-19 (a few samples of this study predate the infection). Cell type and time point are not known. CDR3s include the opening cysteine and the closing phenylalanine or tryptophan. D genes are given only for firm matches. Only part of the rows carry a size: once, few, many, or a class if the clone is expanded.

cdr3_length clone_size j_call d_call v_call cdr3_aa cdr3_nt
15 NA TRBJ2-7 NA TRBV4-1 CASSQATAQVYEQYF TGCGCCAGCAGCCAAGCTACGGCACAAGTATACGAGCAGTACTTC
13 NA TRBJ1-1 NA TRBV24-1 CATSEGANTEAFF TGTGCCACCAGTGAGGGGGCGAACACTGAAGCTTTCTTT
12 once TRBJ2-1 NA TRBV3-1 CASSQDMGKQFF TGTGCCAGCAGCCAAGATATGGGTAAGCAGTTCTTC
14 NA TRBJ1-5 NA TRBV27 CASSFRGGDQPQHF TGTGCCAGCAGCTTTAGAGGGGGTGATCAGCCCCAGCATTTT
13 NA TRBJ2-7 NA TRBV3-1 CASSQVGGPVQYF TGTGCCAGCAGCCAAGTTGGGGGGCCTGTGCAGTACTTC
12 NA TRBJ1-1 NA TRBV7-2 CASSLFRGEAFF TGTGCCAGCAGCTTATTCAGGGGCGAAGCTTTCTTT
14 few TRBJ1-5 NA TRBV4-3 CASSQRTGNQPQHF TGCGCCAGCAGCCAACGGACGGGGAACCAGCCCCAGCATTTT
13 few TRBJ2-7 NA TRBV6-2/TRBV6-3 CASSTRTGYEQYF TGTGCCAGCAGTACCCGGACTGGCTACGAGCAGTACTTC
14 NA TRBJ2-1 TRBD2 TRBV5-4 CASSFSGGFNEQFF TGTGCCAGCAGCTTTAGCGGGGGGTTCAATGAGCAGTTCTTC
16 few TRBJ2-3 NA TRBV10-3 CAISESPKAGADTQYF TGTGCCATCAGTGAGTCCCCTAAGGCAGGCGCAGATACGCAGTATTTT
16 few TRBJ2-5 NA TRBV27 CASSLLSSGSWETQYF TGTGCCAGCAGTTTACTTTCTTCAGGGAGCTGGGAGACCCAGTACTTC
11 NA TRBJ1-6 NA TRBV6-6 CASSYGAPLHF TGTGCCAGCAGTTATGGGGCTCCCCTCCACTTT